This T cell receptor beta chain was captured by sequencing in a study of blood T cell repertoires in COVID-19. Study as a whole: Sites across the United States, Italy and Spain contributed samples from acute and convalescent COVID-19. T cells, B-cell-depleted T cells, or PBMCs supplied cDNA or gDNA.

The CDR3 extends over 15 amino acids. Germline trimming cut 0 bases from V and 2 bases from J; bases unmatched to any gene: 4. Germline V gives CDR1 SGHDT, CDR2 YYEEEE. Original methodology: Nucleated cell number was recorded as an estimate derived from reference gene primer amplification. Profiling relied on immunoSEQ multiplex PCR, and the TCRdb table lists in-frame clones only, not all of them. V, J and clone size are those of that table, while D and trimming were read from the DNA. The table includes some 170,000 clones, roughly 80% detected once. Sequenced: peripheral blood. The chain employs TRBV5-6 and TRBJ2-5; 7 bases line up with TRBD2. The receptor's source is a man between 65 and 85 years old with acute or convalescent COVID-19. DNA for the CDR3: TGTGCCAGCAGCTTGGCGGGAGGACTACAAGAGACCCAGTACTTC. Protein product: CASSLAGGLQETQYF.